This passage covers 17 T cell receptor beta chains from one sample sequenced in a study of graft-versus-host responses after intestinal transplantation. Their recognized antigens are unknown. The repertoire was sequenced with immunoSEQ multiplex PCR; TCRdb's copy has only in-frame clones and lacks some. In the table there are more than 90,000 clones, around 90% of which are singletons. The sequencing used unstimulated CD4+ T cells sorted from spleen or lymph node cells, collected before transplant. The receptors come from a human donor who was the organ donor for an intestinal transplant.

J is TRBJ1-5 and V is TRBV7-9; D not resolved. Germline V CDR1 and CDR2: SEHNR, FQNEAQ (reference sequence). Trimming took 6 bases from V and 4 from J, leaving 10 bases between them. The CDR3 totals 13 residues. The CDR3 here is CASSPGENQPQHF. The CDR3 DNA follows: TGTGCCAGCAGTCCCGGAGAAAATCAGCCCCAGCATTTT.

The gene calls are TRBV5-1 and TRBJ1-4; TRBD1 agrees at 8 bases. From germline, CDR1 is SGHRS and CDR2 YFSETQ. The J segment lost 12 bases and the V segment lost 4 bases, leaving 5 bases of the junction unmatched. The CDR3 loop spans 12 amino acids. CDR3 nucleotide sequence: TGCGCCAGCAGCCTAGACAGGGGTGAACTGTTTTTT. Encoded protein: CASSLDRGELFF.

The rearrangement uses TRBV19 and TRBJ2-5; 11 bases line up with TRBD2. Trimming cost V 3 bases and J 4 bases; bases outside gene matches: 1. This CDR3 comprises 14 residues. In germline, CDR1 is LNHDA, CDR2 SQIVND (reference sequence). The CDR3 DNA is TGTGCCAGTAGTATCGGACTAGCGGGAGAGACCCAGTACTTC. It translates to CASSIGLAGETQYF.

The chain has TRBV10-3 and TRBJ1-1, with D hard to call. Per the germline V gene, CDR1 is ENHRY and CDR2 is SYGVKD. Trimming took 4 bases from V and 1 from J, leaving 7 bases between them. This CDR3 comprises 13 residues. CDR3 sequence (DNA): TGTGCCATCAGTGTTACGGCGAACACTGAAGCTTTCTTT. Amino acid sequence: CAISVTANTEAFF.

The chain has TRBV5-1 and TRBJ2-1; D is uncertain. CDR3 size: 15 residues. Germline values: CDR1 SGHRS, CDR2 YFSETQ. The V end lost 0 bases, the J end lost 5 bases, and 12 bases lay between the germline ends. CDR3 sequence reads: CASSLALRSNNEQFF. Written as DNA, the CDR3 is TGCGCCAGCAGCTTGGCCTTACGGTCTAACAATGAGCAGTTCTTC. Based on the CDR3 plus reference TRBV5-1 and TRBJ2-1, the full variable domain is KAGVTQTPRYLIKTRGQQVTLSCSPISGHRSVSWYQQTPGQGLQFLFEYFSETQRNKGNFPGRFSGRQFSNSRSEMNVSTLELGDSALYLCASSLALRSNNEQFFGPGTRLTVL.

The J gene is TRBJ2-3, the V gene TRBV5-1; D gene ambiguous. The CDR3 contains 16 residues. The V gene lost 0 bases and the J gene lost 2 bases, with 13 bases spanning the gap. Germline loops: CDR1 SGHRS, CDR2 YFSETQ. DNA for the CDR3: TGCGCCAGCAGCTTGGTGGCAGGATATGCCACAGATACGCAGTATTTT. It yields the protein CASSLVAGYATDTQYF.

The chain employs TRBV5-4 and TRBJ2-2, with a tentative D call TRBD1 (5 bases). With 4 bases removed from V and 4 bases from J, the gap between germline ends came to 11 bases. Per germline, CDR1 SGHNT and CDR2 YYREEE (reference sequence). The CDR3 sequence is 14 residues long. The chain's CDR3 is CASSLDRGTGELFF. DNA for the CDR3: TGTGCCAGCAGCCTAGACAGAGGCACCGGGGAGCTGTTTTTT.

This clone was found once. This sequence joins TRBV5-1 and TRBJ2-7; 8 bases map to TRBD2. V gave up 0 bases and J gave up 2 bases; unmatched junction bases: 7. From germline, CDR1 is SGHRS and CDR2 YFSETQ. CDR3 length equals 16 residues. The CDR3 reads CASSLAGTRAAYEQYF. CDR3 DNA: TGCGCCAGCAGCTTGGCCGGGACTAGGGCCGCCTACGAGCAGTACTTC.

The V gene is TRBV5-1, the J gene TRBJ2-6; no reliable D call. CDR1 SGHRS and CDR2 YFSETQ come from the germline V gene. This CDR3 comprises 15 residues. Trimming pared 0 bases from V and 0 bases from J, leaving 4 bases between. CDR3 sequence (DNA): TGCGCCAGCAGCTTGGTGGACTCTGGGGCCAACGTCCTGACTTTC. This sequence encodes CASSLVDSGANVLTF.

The chain joins TRBV11-2 to TRBJ2-7, with D perhaps TRBD2 (5 bases). Trimming removed 3 bases from V and 0 bases from J, with 12 bases in between. The CDR3 has 15 residues. Per germline, CDR1 SGHAT and CDR2 FQNNGV. CDR3 in DNA: TGTGCCAGCAGCTTTCCCCGGGGAAGCTCCTACGAGCAGTACTTC. Translating it yields CASSFPRGSSYEQYF.

The rearrangement links TRBV30 to TRBJ2-6; the D call may be TRBD1 or TRBD2 (5 bases each). The germline V gene encodes CDR1 GTSNPN and CDR2 SVGIG (reference sequence). Trimming left V 5 bases short and J 5 bases short, with 25 bases between. CDR3 length: 18 amino acids. The CDR3 DNA reads as TGTGCCTGGGGGGGTAAGCGTTATAACAAAAGTCGGGCCAACGTCCTGACTTTC. As protein: CAWGGKRYNKSRANVLTF. Together with reference TRBV30 and TRBJ2-6, the CDR3 gives the full variable domain: SQTIHQWPATLVQPVGSPLSLECTVEGTSNPNLYWYRQAAGRGLQLLFYSVGIGQISSEVPQNLSASRPQDRQFILSSKKLLLSDSGFYLCAWGGKRYNKSRANVLTFGAGSRLTVL.

This clone was detected once. The rearrangement links TRBV14 to TRBJ1-1; D ambiguous. Germline values: CDR1 SGHDN, CDR2 FVKESK. The CDR3 has 14 residues. V was trimmed by 1 base and J by 4 bases, leaving 10 bases between them. The CDR3 coding sequence is TGTGCCAGCAGCCAAGGGGGATGGGGCACTGAAGCTTTCTTT. It is translated as CASSQGGWGTEAFF.

This clone has a single count. The V call is TRBV6-1, the J call TRBJ1-1; possible D gene TRBD1, 6 bases. The CDR3 is 14 amino acids. Looked up from germline, CDR1 is MNHNS and CDR2 is SASEGT. V was trimmed by 8 bases and J by 5 bases, leaving 18 bases between them. The CDR3 sequence is CASSVRQGRTEAFF. In DNA form, the CDR3 reads TGTGCCAGCTCGGTCCGGCAGGGGAGGACTGAAGCTTTCTTT.

This sequence joins TRBV11-2 and TRBJ1-1; D perhaps matches TRBD1 (5 bases). The CDR3 consists of 16 residues. V gave up 6 bases and J gave up 3 bases, with 20 bases separating them. Looked up from germline, CDR1 is SGHAT and CDR2 is FQNNGV. The CDR3 here is CASRTIRGQVDTEAFF. The CDR3 DNA is TGTGCCAGCAGAACGATACGGGGCCAGGTTGACACTGAAGCTTTCTTT.

V and J are TRBV9 and TRBJ2-7, with D possibly matching TRBD2 (5 bases). The CDR3 is made up of 13 amino acids. Between the trimmed V and J ends, which lost 0 bases and 6 bases, there was a span of 10 bases. The V gene's germline CDR1 is SGDLS and CDR2 YYNGEE. The CDR3 sequence is CASSVATRGEQYF. In DNA, the CDR3 is TGTGCCAGCAGCGTAGCTACCCGGGGCGAGCAGTACTTC.

The genes are TRBV27 and TRBJ2-7; a weak D match, TRBD1 (6 bases). The CDR3 extends over 14 amino acids. Germline values: CDR1 MNHEY, CDR2 SMNVEV (reference sequence). The ends were cut back, 8 bases at V and 4 bases at J, with 18 bases in the middle. CDR3 region: CASGGLRDKYEQYF. The CDR3 nucleotides are TGTGCCAGCGGCGGGTTGAGGGACAAATACGAGCAGTACTTC.

The chain joins TRBV6-1 to TRBJ2-4; TRBD2 is a possible D gene (6 bases). The CDR3 loop spans 15 amino acids. In germline, CDR1 is MNHNS, CDR2 SASEGT. V was clipped by 1 base and J by 5 bases, with 12 bases between them. The CDR3 here is CASSEDPWGENIQYF. The CDR3 coding sequence is TGTGCCAGCAGTGAAGACCCTTGGGGGGAAAACATTCAGTACTTC.